The 9 T cell receptor beta chains below all came from one sample that was sequenced in a study of neurological immune-mediated disorders. Noted time point: technical triplicate 3. TCRdb itself ran the 5' RACE reads through MiXCR, one entry per CDR3 protein. The sample holds about 45,000 distinct CDR3 sequences; under 25% are singletons and the top ten take about 4.5%. The sample was PBMCs. Receptors originate from a man aged 55 to 70 with HTLV-1-associated myelopathy (HAM/TSP).

This clonotype was recorded at least ten times. The chain employs TRBV18 and TRBJ2-7; 7 positions match TRBD2. Germline V gene sequence: CDR1 KGHSH, CDR2 LQKENI. The CDR3 covers 14 residues. Unmatched junction bases numbered 5, after V lost 3 bases and J lost 3 bases. CDR3 sequence (DNA): TGTGCCAGCTCACCCGGGACTAACGGCTACGAGCAGTACTTC. Translated: CASSPGTNGYEQYF.

This chain links TRBV18 with TRBJ2-6; no clear D. The CDR3 has 19 residues. Germline CDR1 reads KGHSH; CDR2 reads LQKENI. With 1 base removed from V and 0 bases from J, the gap between germline ends came to 16 bases. CDR3 in amino acids: CASSPQVVSSVSGANVLTF. Written as DNA, the CDR3 is TGTGCCAGCTCACCACAAGTTGTCTCCTCGGTCTCTGGGGCCAACGTCCTGACTTTC.

By its share, this clonotype is medium-sized. The gene calls are TRBV29-1 and TRBJ2-7; TRBD1 might be the D (5 bases). Germline V CDR1 and CDR2: SQVTM, ANQGSEA. CDR3 length: 13 residues. The germline V and J ends were trimmed by 4 bases and 3 bases, with 13 bases remaining between them. This CDR3 reads CSVVDRQSYEQYF. The CDR3 DNA follows: TGCAGCGTTGTAGACCGACAGAGCTACGAGCAGTACTTC.

Notes on this clonotype: One end of the junction fails to match germline, which may point to a read error. V gene TRBV19 combines with J gene TRBJ1-1, with no clear D. Germline V gene sequence: CDR1 LNHDA, CDR2 SQIVND (reference sequence). The CDR3 runs to 11 residues. In DNA, the CDR3 is TGTGCCAGTAGTATAGGGACGGCGGCGGCCTTT. Protein product: CASSIGTAAAF.

This clonotype came up many times. This chain uses TRBV29-1 with TRBJ1-1; D is ambiguous. Germline V gene sequence: CDR1 SQVTM, CDR2 ANQGSEA. V dropped 3 bases and J dropped 10 bases, with 3 bases sitting between them. The CDR3 runs 8 residues. For the CDR3, the DNA is TGCAGCGTTGACGTAGCTTTCTTT. It is translated as CSVDVAFF. Looking up the rest from reference TRBV29-1 and TRBJ1-1 gives the full variable domain: SAVISQKPSRDICQRGTSLTIQCQVDSQVTMMFWYRQQPGQSLTLIATANQGSEATYESGFVIDKFPISRPNLTFSTLTVSNMSPEDSSIYLCSVDVAFFGQGTRLTVV.

This clonotype was counted many times. The rearrangement joins TRBV5-1 to TRBJ2-7; 7 nucleotides align to TRBD2. There are 14 residues in the CDR3. Per germline, CDR1 SGHRS and CDR2 YFSETQ. V shed 3 bases and J 2 bases; nucleotides not matched to a gene: 5. CDR3 sequence (DNA): TGCGCCAGCAGCTCAGGACTAGAACCCTACGAGCAGTACTTC. This gives the protein CASSSGLEPYEQYF.

This clonotype appeared many times. The chain combines TRBV20-1 with TRBJ1-4, with 7 bases lining up with TRBD1. This CDR3 region has 14 residues. CDR1 is DFQATT and CDR2 is SNEGSKA in the germline V gene (reference sequence). The J segment lost 5 bases and the V segment lost 3 bases, leaving 6 bases of the junction unmatched. Written as DNA, the CDR3 is TGCAGTGCTAGGACAGGGAACGGAAATGAAAAACTGTTTTTT. It translates to CSARTGNGNEKLFF.

The V call is TRBV4-2, the J call TRBJ2-5; D gene unclear. The V end lost 2 bases, the J end lost 6 bases, and 10 bases lay between the germline ends. CDR1 is LGHNA, CDR2 YNFKEQ, per germline. The CDR3 totals 13 residues. CDR3 loop: CASSQSKGKTQYF. The CDR3 DNA reads TGTGCCAGCAGCCAATCGAAGGGAAAGACCCAGTACTTC.

This clonotype was seen many times. V and J are TRBV7-2 and TRBJ1-5; the match to TRBD1 covers 11 bases. V lost 8 bases to trimming and J lost 9 bases; unmatched junction nucleotides: 6. The CDR3 contains 13 residues. Germline V CDR1 and CDR2: SGHTA, FQGNSA. The CDR3 sequence: CASGTGGYGPQHF. For the CDR3, the DNA is TGTGCCAGCGGGACAGGGGGATATGGGCCCCAGCATTTT.